These 8 T cell receptor beta chains originate from one sample sequenced in a study of vaccination effects on CD4 cells after COVID-19. Antigens for these TCRs are unknown. Cells that had been cultured for 10 days were the source of isolated CD4+ T cells. The participants, recipients of two vaccine doses, got either BNT162b2 or mRNA-1273. TCRdb's copy holds only in-frame clones and misses some; the assay was immunoSEQ multiplex PCR. The sample consists of roughly 30,000 clones, just under 75% of them appearing once. This specimen was CD4+ T cells from PBMCs cultured without peptide, taken after COVID-19 vaccination. These TCRs come from a human donor who received a COVID-19 vaccine.

The V gene is TRBV5-1, the J gene TRBJ1-1; D is possibly TRBD1 (6 bases). Germline CDR1 is SGHRS and CDR2 is YFSETQ. Trimming cost V 3 bases and J 1 base, with 10 bases left between them. This CDR3 contains 14 residues. CDR3 loop: CASSWGGANTEAFF. CDR3 DNA: TGCGCCAGCAGCTGGGGGGGGGCGAACACTGAAGCTTTCTTT.

The genes are TRBV19 and TRBJ1-1, with D hard to call. CDR3 length: 13 amino acids. CDR1 is LNHDA and CDR2 is SQIVND in the germline V gene (reference sequence). Trimming removed 8 bases at V and 4 bases at J, with 14 bases between. CDR3 loop: CASGTTVGTEAFF. The CDR3 DNA reads TGTGCCAGTGGAACCACCGTCGGCACTGAAGCTTTCTTT.

The gene calls are TRBV5-1 and TRBJ1-3; no clear D. This CDR3 is built from 14 residues. The V gene's germline CDR1 is SGHRS and CDR2 YFSETQ. V lost 0 bases and J 0 bases, leaving 4 bases between the germline ends. CDR3 nucleotide sequence: TGCGCCAGCAGCTTGGCCAGCTCTGGAAACACCATATATTTT. Its translation: CASSLASSGNTIYF.

The chain recombines TRBV9 with TRBJ1-2; D gene ambiguous. V shed 0 bases and J shed 6 bases, with 3 bases lying between them. This CDR3 has 11 residues. Per the germline V gene, CDR1 is SGDLS and CDR2 is YYNGEE. The CDR3 protein is CASSVGDGYTF. CDR3 nucleotide sequence: TGTGCCAGCAGCGTAGGAGATGGCTACACCTTC.

This clone was seen a few times. The chain recombines TRBV11-2 with TRBJ1-1; unclear D gene. Looked up from germline, CDR1 is SGHAT and CDR2 is FQNNGV. CDR3 length equals 13 residues. The V end lost 5 bases, the J end lost 6 bases, and 13 bases lay between the germline ends. Here the CDR3 reads CASSADRRAEAFF. The CDR3 bases are TGTGCCAGCAGCGCCGATCGTAGGGCTGAAGCTTTCTTT.

The chain couples TRBV7-2 to TRBJ1-3; possibly TRBD1 for D (6 bases). Germline-derived CDR1 and CDR2 are SGHTA and FQGNSA. V was cut by 6 bases and J by 3 bases, with 24 bases left in between. The CDR3 is 18 amino acids. The CDR3: CASRRGGAGIFGGNTIYF. The DNA of the CDR3 is TGTGCCAGCAGACGAGGGGGGGCAGGAATTTTTGGTGGAAACACCATATATTTT.

V and J are TRBV27 and TRBJ1-3; 7 bases line up with TRBD1. CDR3 length: 15 residues. J was trimmed by 0 bases and V by 8 bases; bases with no gene match: 7. The germline gives CDR1 MNHEY, CDR2 SMNVEV (reference sequence). The CDR3 sequence: CASGYRGHSGNTIYF. For the CDR3, the DNA is TGTGCCAGCGGCTACAGGGGCCACTCTGGAAACACCATATATTTT.

This chain uses TRBV27 with TRBJ1-1, with unresolved D. The V and J ends lost 5 bases and 2 bases respectively, with 12 bases between them. Germline CDR1 and CDR2: MNHEY and SMNVEV (reference sequence). CDR3 length: 14 amino acids. CDR3 bases: TGTGCCAGCAGTCGTAGGGCCTCTAACACTGAAGCTTTCTTT. Its translation is CASSRRASNTEAFF.